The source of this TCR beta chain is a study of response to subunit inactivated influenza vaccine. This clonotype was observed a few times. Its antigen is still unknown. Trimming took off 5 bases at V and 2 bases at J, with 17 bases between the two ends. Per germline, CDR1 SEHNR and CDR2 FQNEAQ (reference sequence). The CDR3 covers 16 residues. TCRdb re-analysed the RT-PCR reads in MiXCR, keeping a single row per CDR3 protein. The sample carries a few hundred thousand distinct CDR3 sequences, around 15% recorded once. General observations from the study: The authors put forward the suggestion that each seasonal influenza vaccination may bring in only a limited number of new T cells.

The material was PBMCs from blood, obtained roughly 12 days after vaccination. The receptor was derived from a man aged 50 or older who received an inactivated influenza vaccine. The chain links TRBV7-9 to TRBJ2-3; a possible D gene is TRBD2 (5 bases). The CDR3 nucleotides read TGTGCCAGCAGCGACATCGGACGCGGGTACACAGATACGCAGTATTTT. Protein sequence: CASSDIGRGYTDTQYF.